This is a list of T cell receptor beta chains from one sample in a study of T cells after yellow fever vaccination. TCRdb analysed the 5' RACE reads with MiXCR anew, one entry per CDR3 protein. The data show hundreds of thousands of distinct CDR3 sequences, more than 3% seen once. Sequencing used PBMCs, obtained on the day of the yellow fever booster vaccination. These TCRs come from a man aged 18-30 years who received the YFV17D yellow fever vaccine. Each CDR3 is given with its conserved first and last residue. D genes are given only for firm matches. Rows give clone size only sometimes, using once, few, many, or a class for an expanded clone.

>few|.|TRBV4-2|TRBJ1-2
TGTGCCAGCAGCCAAGGAACCGCAGGGCCAGAGGGCTACACCTTC
CASSQGTAGPEGYTF
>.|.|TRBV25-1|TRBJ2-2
TGTGCCAGCAGTGAGGCAATGTGGACCGGGGAGCTGTTTTTT
CASSEAMWTGELFF
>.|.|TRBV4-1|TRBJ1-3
TGCGCCAGCAGCCAAGTAAGGTTAAGTGGAAACACCATATATTTT
CASSQVRLSGNTIYF
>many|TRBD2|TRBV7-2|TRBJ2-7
TGTGCCAGCAGCGTAACTAGCGGGGATTTCTCCTACGAGCAGTACTTC
CASSVTSGDFSYEQYF
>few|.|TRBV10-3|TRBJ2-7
TGTGCCATCAGTGATCGGTCTCAAGGTATCCGGGGATACGAGCAGTACTTC
CAISDRSQGIRGYEQYF
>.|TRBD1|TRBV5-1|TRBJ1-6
TGCGCCAGCAGCACTCGACAGGGGTTCAAGTCACCCCTCCACTTT
CASSTRQGFKSPLHF
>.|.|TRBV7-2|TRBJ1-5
TGTGCCAGCAGCTTAGAGGCAGGGCGCAATCAGCCCCAGCATTTT
CASSLEAGRNQPQHF
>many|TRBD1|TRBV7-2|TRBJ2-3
TGTGCCAGCAGCCTCTTAGGTCCCGGGACAGGGATTAATACGCAGTATTTT
CASSLLGPGTGINTQYF
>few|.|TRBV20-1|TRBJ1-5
TGCAGTGCTAGCGGTGAAACCAATCAGCCCCAGCATTTT
CSASGETNQPQHF
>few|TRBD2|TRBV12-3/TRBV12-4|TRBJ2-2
TGTGCCAGCTCAAGCGGGGGGGCTTCTGGGGAGCTGTTTTTT
CASSSGGASGELFF
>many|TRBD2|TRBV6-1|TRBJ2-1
TGTGCCAGCAGTCCCCTTGGGCTAGCGGGGGTTTATGAGCAGTTCTTC
CASSPLGLAGVYEQFF
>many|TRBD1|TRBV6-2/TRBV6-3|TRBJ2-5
TGTGCCAGCAGCCGGACAGGAGCTGAAGAGACCCAGTACTTC
CASSRTGAEETQYF
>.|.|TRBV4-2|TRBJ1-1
TGTGCCAGCAGCCAAGAGGGGCCGCACTTGGGACGAACTGAAGCTTTCTTT
CASSQEGPHLGRTEAFF
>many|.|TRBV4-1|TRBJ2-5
TGCGCCAGCAGCCAAGATTCTGACTGGGTGTCCAACACCCAGTACTTC
CASSQDSDWVSNTQYF
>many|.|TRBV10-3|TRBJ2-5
TGTGCCATCAGTGAGTCTATGGACCCGAAAGAGACCCAGTACTTC
CAISESMDPKETQYF
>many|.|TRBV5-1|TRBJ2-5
TGCGCCAGCAGTTTAGCGGCCGTGCGGGAGACCCAGTACTTC
CASSLAAVRETQYF
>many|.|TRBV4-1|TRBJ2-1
TGCGCCAGCAGCCAAGGAAGCAACTACAATGAGCAGTTCTTC
CASSQGSNYNEQFF
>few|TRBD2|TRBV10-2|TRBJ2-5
TGCGCCAGCAGTGAGGGACTAGCGGGGGGGCTGGCGGAGACCCAGTACTTC
CASSEGLAGGLAETQYF
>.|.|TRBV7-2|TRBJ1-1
TGTGCCAGCAGCGAGGCCTGGGGGAACACTGAAGCTTTCTTT
CASSEAWGNTEAFF
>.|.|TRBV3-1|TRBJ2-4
TGTGCCAGCAGCCAAGGGGGGCATCTAGCCAAAAACATTCAGTACTTC
CASSQGGHLAKNIQYF
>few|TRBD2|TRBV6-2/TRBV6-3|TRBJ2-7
TGTGCCAGCAGAGATCCGGGACTAGCGTCGGTTGAGCAGTACTTC
CASRDPGLASVEQYF
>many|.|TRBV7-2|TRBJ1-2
TGTGCCAGCAGCTTAGGTACAGGGAGAGGCTATGGCTACACCTTC
CASSLGTGRGYGYTF
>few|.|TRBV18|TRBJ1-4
TGTGCCAGCTCACGCCTCGGCCCAGCAACTAATGAAAAACTGTTTTTT
CASSRLGPATNEKLFF